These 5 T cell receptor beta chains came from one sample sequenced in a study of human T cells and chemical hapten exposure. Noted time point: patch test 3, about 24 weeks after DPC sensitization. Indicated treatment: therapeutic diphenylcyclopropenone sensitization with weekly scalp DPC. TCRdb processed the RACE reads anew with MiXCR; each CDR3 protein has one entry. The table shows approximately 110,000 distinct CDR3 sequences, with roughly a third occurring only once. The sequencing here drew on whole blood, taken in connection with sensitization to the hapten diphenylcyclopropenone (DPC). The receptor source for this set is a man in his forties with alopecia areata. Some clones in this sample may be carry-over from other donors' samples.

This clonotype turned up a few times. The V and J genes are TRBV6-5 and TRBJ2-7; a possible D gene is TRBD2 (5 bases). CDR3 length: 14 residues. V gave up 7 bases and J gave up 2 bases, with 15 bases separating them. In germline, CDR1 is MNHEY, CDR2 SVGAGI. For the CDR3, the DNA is TGTGCCAGCAAACGACTATCGTCCCCCTACGAGCAGTACTTC. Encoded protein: CASKRLSSPYEQYF.

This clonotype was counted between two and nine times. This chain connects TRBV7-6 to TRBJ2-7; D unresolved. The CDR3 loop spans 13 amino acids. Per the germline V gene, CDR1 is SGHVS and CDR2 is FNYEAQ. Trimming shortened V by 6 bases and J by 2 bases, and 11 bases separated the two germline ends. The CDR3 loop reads CASSPGPTYEQYV. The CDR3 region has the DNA TGTGCCAGCAGTCCCGGCCCTACCTACGAGCAGTACGTC.

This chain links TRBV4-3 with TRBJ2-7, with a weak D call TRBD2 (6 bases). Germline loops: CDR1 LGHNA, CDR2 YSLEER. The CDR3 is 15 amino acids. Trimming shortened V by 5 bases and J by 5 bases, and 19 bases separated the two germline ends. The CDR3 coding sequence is TGCGCCAGCAGCAGTGATGTAGTGGAGGGAAACGAGCAGTACGTC. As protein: CASSSDVVEGNEQYV.

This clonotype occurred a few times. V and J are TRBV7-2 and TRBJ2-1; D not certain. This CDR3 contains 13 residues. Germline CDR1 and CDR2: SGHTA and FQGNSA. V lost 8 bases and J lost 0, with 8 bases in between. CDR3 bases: TGTGCCAGCGCGCCCTTCTCCTACAATGAGCAGTTCTTC. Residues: CASAPFSYNEQFF.

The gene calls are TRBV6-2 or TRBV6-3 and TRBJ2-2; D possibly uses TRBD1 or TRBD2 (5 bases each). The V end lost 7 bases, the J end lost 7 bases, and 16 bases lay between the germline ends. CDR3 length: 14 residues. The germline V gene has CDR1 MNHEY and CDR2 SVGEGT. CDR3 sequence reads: CASKWQGRRGELFF. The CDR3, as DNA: TGTGCCAGCAAATGGCAGGGACGCCGCGGGGAGCTGTTTTTT.